Shown below are 30 T cell receptor beta chains from a single sample sequenced in a study of blood T cell repertoires in COVID-19. Clones were read by immunoSEQ multiplex PCR, and TCRdb kept only the in-frame ones, dropping some. The sample lists about 350,000 clones, more than 70% occurring once. The sample taken for sequencing was peripheral blood. Receptors originate from a woman in her 70s with COVID-19, enrolled during active disease.

The chain is built from TRBV28 and TRBJ1-2; D is undetermined. V shed 7 bases and J shed 5 bases, with 8 bases lying between them. Germline V gene sequence: CDR1 MDHEN, CDR2 SYDVKM. The CDR3 has 11 residues. As DNA, the CDR3 is TGTGCCAGCACCCGCGCTTATGGCTACACCTTC. The encoded protein is CASTRAYGYTF.

The chain uses TRBV2 and TRBJ1-1, with 9 bases that match TRBD1. V gave up 6 bases and J gave up 4 bases; unmatched junction bases: 18. Germline V gene data show CDR1 as SNHLY and CDR2 as FYNNEI. The CDR3 extends over 18 amino acids. CDR3 sequence reads: CASREITGGWDPGTEAFF. DNA of the CDR3: TGTGCCAGCAGAGAGATAACAGGGGGCTGGGACCCAGGCACTGAAGCTTTCTTT. Full variable domain (missing parts from reference TRBV2 and TRBJ1-1): EPEVTQTPSHQVTQMGQEVILRCVPISNHLYFYWYRQILGQKVEFLVSFYNNEISEKSEIFDDQFSVERPDGSNFTLKIRSTKLEDSAMYFCASREITGGWDPGTEAFFGQGTRLTVV.

The V and J genes are TRBV28 and TRBJ2-3; 13 nucleotides line up with TRBD2. Germline CDR1 reads MDHEN; CDR2 reads SYDVKM. The CDR3 consists of 16 residues. V dropped 6 bases and J dropped 2; count of bases not matched to a gene: 5. The CDR3 region is CASSRGLAGYTDTQYF. DNA for the CDR3: TGTGCCAGCAGCCGGGGACTAGCGGGGTACACAGATACGCAGTATTTT.

This rearrangement joins TRBV7-9 to TRBJ2-3, with 7 bases that match TRBD2. This CDR3 is 15 amino acids long. CDR1 SEHNR and CDR2 FQNEAQ come from the germline V gene (reference sequence). Germline trimming cut 0 bases from V and 2 bases from J; bases unmatched to any gene: 2. In nucleotides, the CDR3 is TGTGCCAGCAGCTTAGCGGGGACTAACACAGATACGCAGTATTTT. Protein: CASSLAGTNTDTQYF. Full variable domain (rest looked up from reference TRBV7-9 and TRBJ2-3): DTGVSQNPRHKITKRGQNVTFRCDPISEHNRLYWYRQTLGQGPEFLTYFQNEAQLEKSRLLSDRFSAERPKGSFSTLEIQRTEQGDSAMYLCASSLAGTNTDTQYFGPGTRLTVL.

V usage is TRBV24-1 and J usage is TRBJ2-1; the match to TRBD1 covers 7 bases. Looked up from germline, CDR1 is KGHDR and CDR2 is SFDVKD. The V gene end was trimmed by 7 bases and the J gene end by 2 bases; junction bases not matched to a gene: 7. The CDR3 runs to 15 residues. Here the CDR3 DNA reads TGTGCCACCAGCTATACCGGGACAGCCTACAATGAGCAGTTCTTC. This sequence encodes CATSYTGTAYNEQFF.

This chain connects TRBV6-1 to TRBJ1-2, with TRBD1 matching over 9 bases. CDR1 and CDR2 (germline): MNHNS, SASEGT. The CDR3 sequence is 17 residues long. V lost 4 bases to trimming and J lost 6 bases; unmatched junction nucleotides: 15. CDR3 DNA sequence: TGTGCCAGCAGTGTCCACGACAGGGGGATCGTTGGAAATGGCTACACCTTC. Translation: CASSVHDRGIVGNGYTF.

Only one count was recorded for this clone. This chain uses TRBV3-1 (or the pseudogene TRBV3-2) with TRBJ1-2; tentatively, D is TRBD1 (5 bases). Germline V lookup: CDR1 LGHDT, CDR2 YNNKEL (reference sequence). CDR3 length: 14 residues. V lost 0 bases and J lost 4, with 9 bases in between. CDR3 DNA sequence: TGTGCCAGCAGCCAAGATCGGGGGACCTATGGCTACACCTTC. Translating gives CASSQDRGTYGYTF.

The gene calls are TRBV27 and TRBJ1-2; 7 bases match TRBD1. The germline gives CDR1 MNHEY, CDR2 SMNVEV (reference sequence). The CDR3 length is 15 residues. V lost 5 bases to trimming and J lost 4 bases; unmatched junction nucleotides: 10. DNA of the CDR3: TGTGCCAGCAGTCCCCGGGACAGATCTGTCTATGGCTACACCTTC. Translated: CASSPRDRSVYGYTF.

The chain employs TRBV5-1 and TRBJ2-1; 7 nucleotides line up with TRBD2. CDR3 size: 15 residues. Germline trimming cut 0 bases from V and 4 bases from J; bases unmatched to any gene: 4. Germline values: CDR1 SGHRS, CDR2 YFSETQ. The CDR3 spells CASSLAAGSYNEQFF. The CDR3 DNA sequence: TGCGCCAGCAGCTTGGCAGCGGGGTCTTACAATGAGCAGTTCTTC.

The gene calls are TRBV19 and TRBJ1-5; tentatively, D is TRBD1 (5 bases). Between the trimmed V and J ends, which lost 8 bases and 0 bases, there was a span of 14 bases. This CDR3 comprises 15 residues. The germline gives CDR1 LNHDA, CDR2 SQIVND (reference sequence). The DNA for the CDR3 is TGTGCCAGTCACTGGGGGGAATATAGCAATCAGCCCCAGCATTTT. Amino acid sequence: CASHWGEYSNQPQHF.

The chain carries TRBV4-2 and TRBJ1-2, with TRBD1 matching 7 bases. This CDR3 spans 17 amino acids. Trimming at V came to 0 bases and at J to 3 bases, leaving 10 bases not matched to a gene. Germline V gene data show CDR1 as LGHNA and CDR2 as YNFKEQ. DNA of the CDR3: TGTGCCAGCAGCCAAGATTTTCCGACAGGGTCTCACTATGGCTACACCTTC. This sequence encodes CASSQDFPTGSHYGYTF.

V gene TRBV28 combines with J gene TRBJ2-7; tentative D call: TRBD2 (6 bases). The CDR3 is made up of 15 amino acids. The V end was cut by 3 bases, the J end by 4 bases, with 16 bases between. Germline loops: CDR1 MDHEN, CDR2 SYDVKM. The CDR3 spells CASSLSGTGVYEQYF. Here the CDR3 DNA reads TGTGCCAGCAGTTTGTCGGGGACGGGGGTTTACGAGCAGTACTTC.

Of note for this clone: The same CDR3 is also encoded by other DNA sequences in this sample. The rearrangement joins TRBV18 to TRBJ2-5, with no clear D. Trimming removed 3 bases from V and 5 bases from J, with 7 bases in between. From germline, CDR1 is KGHSH and CDR2 LQKENI. The CDR3 is 12 amino acids. CDR3 residues: CASSPLGETQYF. CDR3 nucleotides: TGTGCCAGCTCACCGCTCGGGGAGACCCAGTACTTC. The full variable domain, its missing parts supplied by reference TRBV18 and TRBJ2-5, is NAGVMQNPRHLVRRRGQEARLRCSPMKGHSHVYWYRQLPEEGLKFMVYLQKENIIDESGMPKERFSAEFPKEGPSILRIQQVVRGDSAAYFCASSPLGETQYFGPGTRLLVL.

V gene TRBV21-1 combines with J gene TRBJ2-1; the table's D call of TRBD2 was not tested on the DNA. TRBV21-1 is noted as a pseudogene. This CDR3 is 19 amino acids long. The CDR3 nucleotides read TGTGCCAGCAGCACCGGGACTAGCGGGGCTAAAAGCTCCTACAATGAGCAGTTCTTC. The encoded protein is CASSTGTSGAKSSYNEQFF.

V gene TRBV5-6 combines with J gene TRBJ1-5; D is undetermined. The length of the CDR3 is 13 residues. Germline V gene lookup returns CDR1 SGHDT and CDR2 YYEEEE. V was shortened by 0 bases and J by 7 bases, with 8 bases between the two germline ends. The CDR3 nucleotides are TGTGCCAGCAGCTTGGGGGAGGTCCAGCCCCAGCATTTT. Residues: CASSLGEVQPQHF.

This chain uses TRBV27 with TRBJ1-1; a weak D match, TRBD1 (6 bases). The CDR3 totals 14 residues. The ends were cut back, 6 bases at V and 1 base at J, with 12 bases in the middle. The V gene's germline CDR1 is MNHEY and CDR2 SMNVEV (reference sequence). The CDR3 nucleotides are TGTGCCAGCAGCCAAGGGGGAACGAACACTGAAGCTTTCTTT. Translated, it gives CASSQGGTNTEAFF.

This sequence joins TRBV3-1 (or the pseudogene TRBV3-2) and TRBJ2-5; D possibly corresponds to TRBD2 (5 bases). The V and J ends lost 1 base and 1 base respectively, with 10 bases between them. Germline V gene lookup returns CDR1 LGHDT and CDR2 YNNKEL (reference sequence). The CDR3 consists of 15 residues. The CDR3, as DNA: TGTGCCAGCAGCCAAGGACTACACGGCCAAGAGACCCAGTACTTC. This translates into CASSQGLHGQETQYF.

A remark on this clone: This CDR3 is also generated by other DNA sequences in the sample. The V and J genes are TRBV27 and TRBJ1-2; maybe TRBD1 (5 bases). Germline V gene lookup returns CDR1 MNHEY and CDR2 SMNVEV (reference sequence). This CDR3 region has 13 residues. V lost 2 bases and J lost 4, with 8 bases in between. CDR3 DNA sequence: TGTGCCAGCAGTTTAACCGGGGGCTATGGCTACACCTTC. Translated: CASSLTGGYGYTF.

The chain is built from TRBV5-1 and TRBJ2-1; 12 bases are a match to TRBD2. This CDR3 is built from 15 residues. The germline V gene encodes CDR1 SGHRS and CDR2 YFSETQ. With 4 bases clipped from V and 6 bases from J, the junction kept 5 bases outside the gene matches. CDR3 in DNA: TGCGCCAGCAGCGCTAGCGGGGGGGCCCCCAATGAGCAGTTCTTC. Encoded protein: CASSASGGAPNEQFF.

The V call is TRBV7-2, the J call TRBJ1-2; 10 nucleotides line up with TRBD1. The CDR3 extends over 14 amino acids. Germline V gene lookup returns CDR1 SGHTA and CDR2 FQGNSA. The J segment lost 5 bases and the V segment lost 9 bases, leaving 9 bases of the junction unmatched. The CDR3 region has the DNA TGTGCCAGTGTCCGGGACAGGGGACCGTATGGCTACACCTTC. Translation: CASVRDRGPYGYTF.

The rearrangement links TRBV25-1 to TRBJ2-1, with TRBD2 as a possible D gene (5 bases). The CDR3 has 15 amino acids. Germline CDR1 MGHDK, CDR2 SYGVNS. Trimming removed 5 bases at V and 0 bases at J, with 11 bases between. The CDR3 bases are TGTGCCAGCAGTTCTCCGGGGAGCTCCTACAATGAGCAGTTCTTC. Its translation is CASSSPGSSYNEQFF. The whole variable domain, filled in from reference TRBV25-1 and TRBJ2-1, reads EADIYQTPRYLVIGTGKKITLECSQTMGHDKMYWYQQDPGMELHLIHYSYGVNSTEKGDLSSESTVSRIRTEHFPLTLESARPSHTSQYLCASSSPGSSYNEQFFGPGTRLTVL.

The chain uses TRBV10-1 and TRBJ2-2; D uncertain. The V end was cut by 3 bases, the J end by 5 bases, with 10 bases between. Germline CDR1 is WNHNN and CDR2 is SYGVQD (reference sequence). The CDR3 spans 14 residues. In DNA form, the CDR3 reads TGCGCCAGCAGTGATGGCAGAACGACCGGGGAGCTGTTTTTT. This sequence encodes CASSDGRTTGELFF.

The chain employs TRBV6-5 and TRBJ1-1, with 8 bases matching TRBD1. The CDR3 sequence is 11 residues long. Germline V gene data show CDR1 as MNHEY and CDR2 as SVGAGI. CDR3 sequence: CAGTGNTEAFF. CDR3 sequence (DNA): TGTGCGGGGACAGGGAACACTGAAGCTTTCTTT.

This chain joins TRBV19 and TRBJ1-1, with D perhaps matching TRBD1 (5 bases). Trimming removed 7 bases from V and 0 bases from J, with 15 bases in between. This CDR3 contains 15 residues. The germline V gene encodes CDR1 LNHDA and CDR2 SQIVND (reference sequence). CDR3 sequence reads: CASTPWGTVNTEAFF. The CDR3 DNA sequence: TGTGCCAGTACCCCCTGGGGCACCGTGAACACTGAAGCTTTCTTT.

This rearrangement joins TRBV5-6 to TRBJ1-4; D uncertain. V was cut by 0 bases and J by 6 bases, with 6 bases left in between. Germline V gives CDR1 SGHDT, CDR2 YYEEEE. The CDR3 runs 13 residues. The CDR3 DNA reads TGTGCCAGCAGCTTGGAGGCGGATGAAAAACTGTTTTTT. Amino acids: CASSLEADEKLFF.

The chain couples TRBV27 to TRBJ1-1; D perhaps matches TRBD1 (6 bases). The CDR3 is 12 amino acids. V was shortened by 6 bases and J by 9 bases, with 14 bases between the two germline ends. Germline CDR1 and CDR2: MNHEY and SMNVEV (reference sequence). CDR3 in DNA: TGTGCCAGCAGAGCTACAGGGCTAAAAGCTTTCTTT. Amino acids: CASRATGLKAFF.

The V gene is TRBV3-1 (or the pseudogene TRBV3-2), the J gene TRBJ1-2, with D hard to call. V lost 1 base to trimming and J lost 2 bases, with 5 bases between them. The V gene's germline CDR1 is LGHDT and CDR2 YNNKEL (reference sequence). This CDR3 has 13 residues. The CDR3 protein is CASSQGRNYGYTF. CDR3 sequence (DNA): TGTGCCAGCAGCCAAGGCAGAAACTATGGCTACACCTTC.

Comment on this clone: This CDR3 is also generated by other DNA sequences in the sample. This chain connects TRBV9 to TRBJ1-4; D perhaps matches TRBD1 (6 bases). Per germline, CDR1 SGDLS and CDR2 YYNGEE. The CDR3 is made up of 15 amino acids. Trimming took off 0 bases at V and 1 base at J, with 7 bases between the two ends. The CDR3 spells CASSVGGGTNEKLFF. CDR3 DNA sequence: TGTGCCAGCAGCGTAGGAGGGGGAACTAATGAAAAACTGTTTTTT.

V is TRBV6-5 and J is TRBJ2-3; tentatively, D is TRBD2 (5 bases). This CDR3 spans 14 amino acids. Per the germline V gene, CDR1 is MNHEY and CDR2 is SVGAGI. V was shortened by 5 bases and J by 4 bases, with 13 bases between the two germline ends. The CDR3 nucleotides are TGTGCCAGCAGTCCCCGACGGGGATCAGATACGCAGTATTTT. Protein: CASSPRRGSDTQYF.

The chain combines TRBV2 with TRBJ1-5; the D is unclear. Germline V CDR1 and CDR2: SNHLY, FYNNEI. Between the trimmed V and J ends, which lost 4 bases and 1 base, there was a span of 11 bases. This CDR3 has 15 residues. The CDR3 loop reads CASSAQMGSNQPQHF. CDR3 in DNA: TGTGCCAGCAGTGCCCAAATGGGCAGCAATCAGCCCCAGCATTTT.